This TCR beta chain is from a study of T cells after yellow fever vaccination. This clonotype was observed many times. Each CDR3 protein is one row after TCRdb ran MiXCR on the 5' RACE reads. There are about 510,000 distinct CDR3 sequences in the sample; 20% to 25% occur only once, and roughly 16% lies in the top ten. Per the germline V gene, CDR1 is DFQATT and CDR2 is SNEGSKA (reference sequence). The CDR3 contains 14 residues. With 5 bases clipped from V and 2 bases from J, the junction kept 7 bases outside the gene matches. This sequence originates from a man between 18 and 35 years old who received the YFV17D yellow fever vaccine. The specimen was PBMCs, collected around 3 weeks after the first yellow fever vaccination. V is TRBV20-1 and J is TRBJ2-5; 8 bases line up with TRBD1. CDR3 protein: CSAVPGTGQETQYF. The CDR3 DNA sequence: TGCAGTGCTGTCCCCGGGACAGGACAAGAGACCCAGTACTTC.